This passage covers 8 T cell receptor beta chains from one sample sequenced in a study of T cell changes during pregnancy in multiple sclerosis. Libraries were prepared by immunoSEQ multiplex PCR; TCRdb keeps only in-frame clonotypes and omits some of them. The profile shows about 76,000 clones, around 90% of them singletons. The sequenced sample was peripheral blood, obtained in the first trimester of pregnancy. Receptors originate from a female donor in good health, enrolled as a control in a pregnancy study.

The DNA of the CDR3 is TGTGCCAGCAGCGCCTCAGGGTCAGGCAATCAGCCCCAGCATTTT. This gives the protein CASSASGSGNQPQHF. The rearrangement joins TRBV7-2 to TRBJ1-5, with D possibly TRBD1 on 5 matching bases. The CDR3 totals 15 residues. Germline loops: CDR1 SGHTA, CDR2 FQGNSA. Trimming removed 5 bases from V and 2 bases from J, with 13 bases in between.

There are a few counts of this clone. The J gene is TRBJ2-7, the V gene TRBV6-6; the D is unclear. Germline V CDR1 and CDR2: MNHNY, SVGAGI (reference sequence). The CDR3 has 12 amino acids. V lost 6 bases to trimming and J lost 3 bases, with 9 bases between them. The CDR3 nucleotides are TGTGCCAGCAGCCTCAAGAGCTACGAGCAGTACTTC. This sequence encodes CASSLKSYEQYF.

V is TRBV5-4 and J is TRBJ2-7; D is possibly TRBD1 (6 bases). The V end was cut by 3 bases, the J end by 6 bases, with 10 bases between. This CDR3 contains 12 residues. Germline V gives CDR1 SGHNT, CDR2 YYREEE (reference sequence). The CDR3 loop is CASSYGTPEQYF. DNA of the CDR3: TGTGCCAGCAGCTACGGGACACCCGAGCAGTACTTC.

V usage is TRBV5-4 and J usage is TRBJ1-5, with TRBD1 matching over 7 bases. The length of the CDR3 is 14 residues. V gave up 2 bases and J gave up 3 bases; unmatched junction bases: 2. Germline V gene sequence: CDR1 SGHNT, CDR2 YYREEE (reference sequence). CDR3 residues: CASSLQGINQPQHF. The CDR3 DNA reads TGTGCCAGCAGCTTACAGGGGATCAATCAGCCCCAGCATTTT.

The chain links TRBV2 to TRBJ1-5; 10 positions match TRBD1. The germline V gene has CDR1 SNHLY and CDR2 FYNNEI. V gave up 4 bases and J gave up 3 bases; unmatched junction bases: 6. There are 16 residues in the CDR3. As DNA, the CDR3 is TGTGCCAGCAGTGGGCAGACAGGGGGCAACAATCAGCCCCAGCATTTT. Protein product: CASSGQTGGNNQPQHF.

This chain joins TRBV27 and TRBJ2-2; D call uncertain. Germline CDR1 is MNHEY and CDR2 is SMNVEV (reference sequence). The CDR3 is 18 residues long. V lost 2 bases, J lost 0 bases, and 16 bases lay in between. CDR3: CASSLARRGFANTGELFF. DNA of the CDR3: TGTGCCAGCAGTTTAGCGAGGCGAGGTTTCGCGAACACCGGGGAGCTGTTTTTT.

The chain links TRBV28 to TRBJ2-6, with a tentative D call TRBD2 (5 bases). V was trimmed by 1 base and J by 2 bases, leaving 9 bases between them. The V gene's germline CDR1 is MDHEN and CDR2 SYDVKM. This CDR3 comprises 16 residues. The CDR3 bases are TGTGCCAGCAGTTTATCCCCGAGGGCTGGGGCCAACGTCCTGACTTTC. Translated, it gives CASSLSPRAGANVLTF. Supplemented by reference TRBV28 and TRBJ2-6, the full variable domain reads DVKVTQSSRYLVKRTGEKVFLECVQDMDHENMFWYRQDPGLGLRLIYFSYDVKMKEKGDIPEGYSVSREKKERFSLILESASTNQTSMYLCASSLSPRAGANVLTFGAGSRLTVL.

The rearrangement links TRBV28 to TRBJ2-3, with 14 bases lining up with TRBD2. Germline V gene sequence: CDR1 MDHEN, CDR2 SYDVKM. The CDR3 is 20 amino acids. V dropped 6 bases and J dropped 3; count of bases not matched to a gene: 17. CDR3 nucleotide sequence: TGTGCCAGCAGCTCAGAGGTACCGGGACTAGCGGGAGTGGGAACAGATACGCAGTATTTT. Its translation: CASSSEVPGLAGVGTDTQYF.